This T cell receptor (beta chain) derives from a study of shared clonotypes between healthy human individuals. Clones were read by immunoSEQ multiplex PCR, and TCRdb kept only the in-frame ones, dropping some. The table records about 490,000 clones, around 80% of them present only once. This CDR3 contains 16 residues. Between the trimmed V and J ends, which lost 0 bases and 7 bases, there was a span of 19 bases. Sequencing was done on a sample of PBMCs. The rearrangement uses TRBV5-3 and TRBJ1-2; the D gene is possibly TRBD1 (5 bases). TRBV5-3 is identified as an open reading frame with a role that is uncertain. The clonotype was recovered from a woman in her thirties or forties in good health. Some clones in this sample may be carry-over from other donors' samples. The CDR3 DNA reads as TGTGCCAGAAGCTTGGCCAGGGTCGTGTCGGGCTTTGGCTACACCTTC. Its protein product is CARSLARVVSGFGYTF.